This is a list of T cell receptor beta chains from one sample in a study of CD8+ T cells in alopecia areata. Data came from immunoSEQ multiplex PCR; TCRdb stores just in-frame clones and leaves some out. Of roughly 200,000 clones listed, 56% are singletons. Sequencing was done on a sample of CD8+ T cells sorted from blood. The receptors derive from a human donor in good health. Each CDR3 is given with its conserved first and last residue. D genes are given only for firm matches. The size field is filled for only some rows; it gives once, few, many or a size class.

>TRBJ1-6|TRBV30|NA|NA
CAWSVRGGLGSPLHF
TGTGCCTGGAGTGTACGCGGAGGGCTTGGTTCACCCCTCCACTTT
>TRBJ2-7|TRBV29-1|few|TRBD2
CSARAGNSYEQYF
TGCAGCGCGAGAGCGGGGAACTCCTACGAGCAGTACTTC
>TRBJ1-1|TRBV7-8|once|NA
CASSFPGAGNTEAFF
TGTGCCAGCAGCTTCCCAGGGGCAGGGAACACTGAAGCTTTCTTT
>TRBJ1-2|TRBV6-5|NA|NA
CATFQGGYTF
TGTGCCACCTTCCAGGGAGGCTACACCTTC
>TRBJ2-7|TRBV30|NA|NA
CACFLTGISYEQYF
TGTGCCTGTTTCCTGACGGGTATTTCCTACGAGCAGTACTTC
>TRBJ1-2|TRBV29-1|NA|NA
CSVVRGFGGYTF
TGCAGCGTTGTCAGGGGTTTTGGCGGCTACACCTTC
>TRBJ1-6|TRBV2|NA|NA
CASSDLVNSPLHF
TGTGCCAGCAGTGATCTCGTCAATTCACCCCTCCACTTT
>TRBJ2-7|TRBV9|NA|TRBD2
CASSVSSGGTYEQYF
TGTGCCAGCAGCGTATCTAGCGGGGGAACCTACGAGCAGTACTTC
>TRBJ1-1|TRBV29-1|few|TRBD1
CSVGSDRDYTEAFF
TGCAGCGTTGGATCGGACAGGGATTACACTGAAGCTTTCTTT
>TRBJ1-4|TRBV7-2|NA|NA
CASSLPPAGPFLTNEKLFF
TGTGCCAGCAGCTTACCCCCCGCAGGGCCCTTCCTTACTAATGAAAAACTGTTTTTT
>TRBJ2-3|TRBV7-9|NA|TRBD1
CASSSWVPIGQGRDTQYF
TGTGCCAGCAGCTCCTGGGTCCCGATCGGACAGGGGAGGGATACGCAGTATTTT
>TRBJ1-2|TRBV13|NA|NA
CASSLGGYTF
TGTGCCAGCAGCTTGGGTGGCTACACCTTC
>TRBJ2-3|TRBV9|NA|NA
CASSVGVDTQYF
TGTGCCAGCAGCGTAGGGGTGGATACGCAGTATTTT
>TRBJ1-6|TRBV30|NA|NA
CAWRRIPYNSPLHF
TGTGCCTGGAGACGGATTCCCTATAATTCACCCCTCCACTTT
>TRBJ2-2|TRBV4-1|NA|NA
CASSPLTGELFF
TGCGCCAGCAGCCCATTAACCGGGGAGCTGTTTTTT
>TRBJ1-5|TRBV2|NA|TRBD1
CASSEGQGRQPQHF
TGTGCCAGCAGTGAAGGACAGGGACGTCAGCCCCAGCATTTT
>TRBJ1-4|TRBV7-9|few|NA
CASAMGLGEKLFF
TGTGCCAGCGCCATGGGGCTCGGGGAAAAACTGTTTTTT
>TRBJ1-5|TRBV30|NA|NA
CAWSQDSNQPQHF
TGTGCCTGGTCACAGGATAGCAATCAGCCCCAGCATTTT
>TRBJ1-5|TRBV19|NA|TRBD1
CASSMSGPTGLASNQPQHF
TGTGCCAGTAGTATGAGTGGGCCGACAGGGCTTGCGAGCAATCAGCCCCAGCATTTT
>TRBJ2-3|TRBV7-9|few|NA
CASTSPNAGLKVADTQYF
TGTGCCAGCACCTCCCCTAACGCGGGGTTAAAGGTCGCAGATACGCAGTATTTT
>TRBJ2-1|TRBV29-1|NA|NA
CSTRLASSYNEQFF
TGCAGCACACGGTTAGCTAGCTCCTACAATGAGCAGTTCTTC
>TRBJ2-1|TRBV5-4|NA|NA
CASSLTSIGSYNEQFF
TGTGCCAGCAGCCTCACTAGCATCGGCTCCTACAATGAGCAGTTCTTC
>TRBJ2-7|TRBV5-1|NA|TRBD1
CASSLVTGGRAYEQYF
TGCGCCAGCAGCTTGGTCACAGGGGGCCGCGCCTACGAGCAGTACTTC
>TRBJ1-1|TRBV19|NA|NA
CASSIWKNTEAFF
TGTGCCAGTAGTATATGGAAGAACACTGAAGCTTTCTTT
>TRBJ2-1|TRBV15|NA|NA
CATSRDRHNEQFF
TGTGCCACCAGCAGAGATCGACACAATGAGCAGTTCTTC
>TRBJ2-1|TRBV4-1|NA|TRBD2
CASSQLAGMSYNEQFF
TGCGCCAGCAGCCAACTAGCGGGAATGTCCTACAATGAGCAGTTCTTC
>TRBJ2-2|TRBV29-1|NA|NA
CSVDDLGELFF
TGCAGCGTTGACGACCTTGGGGAGCTGTTTTTT
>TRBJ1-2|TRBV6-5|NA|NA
CASSWGNYGYTF
TGTGCCAGCAGTTGGGGGAACTATGGCTACACCTTC
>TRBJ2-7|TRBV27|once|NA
CASSLSMKGGEQYF
TGTGCCAGCAGTTTGTCGATGAAGGGCGGCGAGCAGTACTTC
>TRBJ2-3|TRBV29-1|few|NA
CSVEGWGWSDTQYF
TGCAGCGTTGAGGGATGGGGATGGTCGGATACGCAGTATTTT
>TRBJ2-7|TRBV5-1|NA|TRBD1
CASSPGQTTYEQYF
TGCGCCAGCAGCCCGGGACAGACCACCTACGAGCAGTACTTC
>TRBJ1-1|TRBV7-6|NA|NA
CASSLAGTEAFF
TGTGCCAGCAGCTTAGCAGGGACTGAAGCTTTCTTT
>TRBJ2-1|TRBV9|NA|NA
CASSVKGVTYNEQFF
TGTGCCAGCAGCGTAAAAGGGGTCACGTACAATGAGCAGTTCTTC
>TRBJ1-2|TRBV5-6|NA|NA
CASSTGSDRPNYGYTF
TGTGCCAGCAGCACGGGCAGCGATAGACCTAACTATGGCTACACCTTC
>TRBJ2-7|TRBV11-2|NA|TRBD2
CASSPPGLAEEQYF
TGTGCCAGCAGCCCGCCGGGACTAGCCGAAGAGCAGTACTTC
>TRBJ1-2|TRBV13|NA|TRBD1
CASSLGGTDYGYTF
TGTGCCAGCAGCTTAGGGGGGACAGACTATGGCTACACCTTC
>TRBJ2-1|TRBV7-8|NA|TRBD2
CASRREGVGTAQFF
TGTGCCAGCAGGAGGGAGGGCGTGGGGACGGCGCAGTTCTTC
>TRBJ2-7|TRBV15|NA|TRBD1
CATAQDRGLYEQYF
TGTGCCACCGCCCAGGACAGGGGGCTGTACGAGCAGTACTTC
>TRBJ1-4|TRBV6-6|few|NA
CASSPGPGIEKLFF
TGTGCCAGCAGTCCCGGGCCTGGGATTGAAAAACTGTTTTTT
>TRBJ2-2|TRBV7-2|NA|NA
CASSFKAGELFF
TGTGCCAGCAGCTTCAAAGCCGGGGAGCTGTTTTTT
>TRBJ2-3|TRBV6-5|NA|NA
CASSPGTDTQYF
TGTGCCAGCAGTCCCGGCACAGATACGCAGTATTTT
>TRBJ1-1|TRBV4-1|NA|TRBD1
CASSQSGTGHTEAFF
TGCGCCAGCAGCCAATCCGGGACAGGACACACTGAAGCTTTCTTT
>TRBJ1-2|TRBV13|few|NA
CASSHRDVANYGYTF
TGTGCCAGCAGCCACCGGGACGTGGCTAACTATGGCTACACCTTC
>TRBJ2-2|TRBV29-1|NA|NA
CSVQEGRAGELFF
TGCAGCGTTCAGGAGGGGAGAGCTGGGGAGCTGTTTTTT
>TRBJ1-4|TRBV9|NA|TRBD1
CASSAGQGWEKLFF
TGTGCCAGCAGCGCCGGACAGGGTTGGGAAAAACTGTTTTTT
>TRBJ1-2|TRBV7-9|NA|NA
CASSLGMGGFTF
TGTGCCAGCAGCTTAGGGATGGGGGGCTTCACCTTC
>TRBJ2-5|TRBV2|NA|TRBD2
CARGLAGTQYF
TGTGCCAGGGGACTAGCGGGGACCCAGTACTTC
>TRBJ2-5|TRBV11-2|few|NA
CASSSGSQETQYF
TGTGCCAGCAGTTCCGGGAGCCAAGAGACCCAGTACTTC
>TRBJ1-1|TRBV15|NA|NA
CATSGTENTEAFF
TGTGCCACCAGCGGAACGGAGAACACTGAAGCTTTCTTT
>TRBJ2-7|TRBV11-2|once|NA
CASSLEAGGLYEQYF
TGTGCCAGCAGCTTAGAGGCAGGGGGGCTCTACGAGCAGTACTTC
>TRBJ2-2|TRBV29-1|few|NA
CSIWKGGELFF
TGCAGCATCTGGAAGGGTGGGGAGCTGTTTTTT
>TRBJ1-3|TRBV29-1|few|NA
CSAYTVSGNTIYF
TGCAGCGCATACACGGTCTCTGGAAACACCATATATTTT
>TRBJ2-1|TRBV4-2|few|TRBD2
CASSRRLAGGNEQFF
TGTGCCAGCAGCCGCCGGCTAGCGGGGGGCAATGAGCAGTTCTTC
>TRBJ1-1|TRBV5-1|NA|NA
CASTWSLMNTEAFF
TGCGCCAGCACCTGGTCCTTGATGAACACTGAAGCTTTCTTT
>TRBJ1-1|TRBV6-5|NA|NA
CASGADRRNTEAFF
TGTGCCAGCGGGGCGGACAGAAGGAACACTGAAGCTTTCTTT
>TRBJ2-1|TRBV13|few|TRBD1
CASSRGQESYNEQFF
TGTGCCAGCAGCCGCGGACAGGAGTCCTACAATGAGCAGTTCTTC
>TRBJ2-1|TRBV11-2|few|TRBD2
CASRSGSGVYNEQFF
TGTGCCAGCAGGTCGGGTAGCGGGGTTTACAATGAGCAGTTCTTC
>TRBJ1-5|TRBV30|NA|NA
CAWSGVTGSSNQPQHF
TGTGCCTGGAGTGGAGTCACAGGAAGTAGCAATCAGCCCCAGCATTTT
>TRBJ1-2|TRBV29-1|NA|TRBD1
CSATGTALYGYTF
TGCAGCGCAACCGGGACAGCACTCTATGGCTACACCTTC
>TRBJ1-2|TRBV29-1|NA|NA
CSVVQGALSYGYTF
TGCAGCGTTGTCCAGGGCGCCCTCTCCTATGGCTACACCTTC